One sample yielded the 10 T cell receptor beta chains listed below, sequenced in a study of cytomegalovirus exposure and HLA in healthy donors. In the PCR, 60 Vbeta and 13 Jbeta primers were used. Method: immunoSEQ multiplex PCR; TCRdb's copy keeps in-frame clones and lacks some. This sample has more than 150,000 clones, with about 79% found just once. Sequenced input: PBMCs. All receptors derive from a girl aged 2 to 9 in good health and CMV-seropositive.

This clone was counted once. This chain connects TRBV10-3 to TRBJ2-3; D perhaps matches TRBD1 (5 bases). Trimming took 6 bases from V and 0 from J, leaving 10 bases between them. The germline CDR1 and CDR2 sequences are ENHRY and SYGVKD. The CDR3 is 14 amino acids. CDR3 DNA sequence: TGTGCCATCAGCGACAGCGTCAGCACAGATACGCAGTATTTT. It specifies CAISDSVSTDTQYF.

The chain couples TRBV21-1 to TRBJ1-2; the D call of TRBD1 is as the table states it, not checked on the DNA. TRBV21-1 is flagged as a pseudogene. The CDR3 is made up of 16 amino acids. Written as DNA, the CDR3 is TGTGCCAGCAGCAAAGGGGCAGGGGCCCTGATATATGGCTACACCTTC. Translation gives CASSKGAGALIYGYTF.

The CDR3 loop reads CASKPGETYEQYF. As DNA, the CDR3 is TGTGCCAGCAAGCCGGGGGAAACCTACGAGCAGTACTTC. The gene calls are TRBV2 and TRBJ2-7; maybe TRBD2 (6 bases). Germline CDR1 and CDR2: SNHLY and FYNNEI. The CDR3 sequence is 13 residues long. Trimming cost V 7 bases and J 2 bases, with 12 bases left between them.

The chain has TRBV28 and TRBJ1-4, with D uncertain. CDR1 and CDR2 (germline): MDHEN, SYDVKM. The CDR3 has 19 amino acids. V lost 6 bases and J 0 bases, leaving 23 bases between the germline ends. Here the CDR3 DNA reads TGTGCCAGCAGAGCATCCCCCGGGCGGGGTGCAGCAACTAATGAAAAACTGTTTTTT. This encodes CASRASPGRGAATNEKLFF. Full variable domain (remainder filled in from reference TRBV28 and TRBJ1-4): DVKVTQSSRYLVKRTGEKVFLECVQDMDHENMFWYRQDPGLGLRLIYFSYDVKMKEKGDIPEGYSVSREKKERFSLILESASTNQTSMYLCASRASPGRGAATNEKLFFGSGTQLSVL.

The rearrangement links TRBV30 to TRBJ1-1; D not certain. The V gene's germline CDR1 is GTSNPN and CDR2 SVGIG (reference sequence). This CDR3 region has 13 residues. Trimming removed 2 bases at V and 1 base at J, with 8 bases between. CDR3 loop: CAWSSGRNTEAFF. The CDR3 DNA reads TGTGCCTGGAGTTCTGGGCGGAACACTGAAGCTTTCTTT.

V usage is TRBV11-2 and J usage is TRBJ2-1; D gene uncertain. The CDR3 covers 11 residues. CDR1 is SGHAT, CDR2 FQNNGV, per germline. The V end lost 5 bases, the J end lost 8 bases, and 7 bases lay between the germline ends. CDR3 region: CASSPGHEQFF. CDR3 DNA sequence: TGTGCCAGCAGCCCAGGCCATGAGCAGTTCTTC.

The J gene is TRBJ1-1, the V gene TRBV6-1, with 8 positions matching TRBD1. This CDR3 has 13 residues. Trimming removed 5 bases from V and 8 bases from J; junction bases left unmatched: 7. CDR1 and CDR2 from the germline V gene are MNHNS and SASEGT. The CDR3 region is CASSKTGGGEAFF. The DNA of the CDR3 is TGTGCCAGCAGTAAAACAGGGGGAGGCGAAGCTTTCTTT.

Only one count was recorded for this clone. This sequence joins TRBV5-5 and TRBJ2-2, with D possibly matching TRBD1 (6 bases). The length of the CDR3 is 16 residues. Trimming left V 1 base short and J 6 bases short, with 16 bases between. Germline CDR1 SGHKS, CDR2 YYEKEE (reference sequence). The CDR3 protein is CASSLMGHSPAGELFF. CDR3 in DNA: TGTGCCAGCAGCTTGATGGGACACTCCCCAGCCGGGGAGCTGTTTTTT.

This clone showed up just once. V is TRBV7-6 and J is TRBJ1-3, with D hard to call. V was trimmed by 5 bases and J by 0 bases, leaving 14 bases between them. This CDR3 is built from 16 residues. Germline V gene data show CDR1 as SGHVS and CDR2 as FNYEAQ. CDR3 in amino acids: CASSRNGVRSGNTIYF. The CDR3 DNA sequence: TGTGCCAGCAGCCGTAACGGGGTTCGCTCTGGAAACACCATATATTTT.

CDR3 amino acids: CASSPPTGLAGGPGELFF. The CDR3 DNA sequence: TGTGCCAGCAGTCCCCCAACGGGACTAGCGGGAGGGCCCGGGGAGCTGTTTTTT. This sequence joins TRBV28 and TRBJ2-2, with TRBD2 matching over 16 bases. This CDR3 has 18 residues. Germline loops: CDR1 MDHEN, CDR2 SYDVKM. Losses at the gene ends were 5 bases for V and 6 bases for J; bases not matched to a gene: 9.